Below, 5 T cell receptor beta chains from the same sample are listed, as sequenced in a study of blood T cell repertoires in COVID-19. Profiling relied on immunoSEQ multiplex PCR, and the TCRdb table lists in-frame clones only, not all of them. The sample shows 180,000 or so clones, around nine tenths of them seen only once. The sequenced sample was peripheral blood. These receptors were obtained from a man between 18 and 29 years old with active or convalescent COVID-19.

This chain connects TRBV12-3 or TRBV12-4 to TRBJ1-1; D not certain. The V and J ends lost 9 bases and 7 bases respectively, with 12 bases between them. CDR3 length: 11 residues. The CDR3, as DNA: TGTGCCAGTGGAGATAACCTTGAAGCTTTCTTT. Translation: CASGDNLEAFF.

The chain uses TRBV27 and TRBJ2-7; 7 bases map to TRBD1. This CDR3 region has 15 residues. V lost 4 bases, J lost 5 bases, and 11 bases stayed unmatched. Germline CDR1 reads MNHEY; CDR2 reads SMNVEV (reference sequence). The CDR3 here is CASSSPGTVKDEQYF. The CDR3 region has the DNA TGTGCCAGCAGTTCTCCCGGGACAGTCAAAGACGAGCAGTACTTC.

The genes are TRBV5-1 and TRBJ2-1, with D possibly being TRBD2 (6 bases). CDR1 SGHRS and CDR2 YFSETQ come from the germline V gene. With 1 base removed from V and 0 bases from J, the gap between germline ends came to 14 bases. The CDR3 has 17 residues. The CDR3 here is CASSLSQLAFSYNEQFF. CDR3 nucleotides: TGCGCCAGCAGCTTGTCCCAACTAGCCTTCTCCTACAATGAGCAGTTCTTC.

This chain uses TRBV19 with TRBJ1-2, with D possibly being TRBD1 (5 bases). This CDR3 contains 14 residues. The germline CDR1 and CDR2 sequences are LNHDA and SQIVND (reference sequence). Trimming took off 1 base at V and 3 bases at J, with 9 bases between the two ends. DNA of the CDR3: TGTGCCAGTAGTATAGGGTCGGGGGACTATGGCTACACCTTC. It codes for CASSIGSGDYGYTF.

The rearrangement joins TRBV28 to TRBJ1-3, with a possible D match to TRBD1 (6 bases). The CDR3 loop spans 14 amino acids. V was trimmed by 5 bases and J by 4 bases, leaving 12 bases between them. Per the germline V gene, CDR1 is MDHEN and CDR2 is SYDVKM. DNA of the CDR3: TGTGCCAGCAGTGAGACAGGAGACGGAAACACCATATATTTT. Translated: CASSETGDGNTIYF.